The 30 T cell receptor beta chains listed next were all sequenced from one sample in a study of post-analysis software for immune sequencing data (dated by TCRdb to between 2014 and 2017). What the study reported, not specific to this receptor: Patients showed significantly higher frequencies than controls for a handful of TRBV segments, among them TRBV5-6, TRBV5-1 and TRBV20-1.

The library was produced with PCR. TCRdb shows the sequencer as Illumina HiSeq 2500. To reduce PCR and sequencing biases, unique molecular identifiers were built into the TCR beta cDNA libraries. TCRdb trimmed public reads at Q25 via fastp, called clones via MiXCR and kept in-frame beta chains. Rows with one shared CDR3 protein collapse into an entry with the most common genes and DNA. This sample comprises about 540,000 distinct CDR3 sequences, under 40% of them detected only once. The top ten constitute approximately 6% of the sample. Antigens for these TCRs are unknown. The specimen sequenced was blood. The receptor set was obtained from a girl aged 2 to 17 with multiple sclerosis.

The chain is built from TRBV15 and TRBJ1-5; 7 bases fit TRBD1. V lost 6 bases to trimming and J lost 1 base; unmatched junction nucleotides: 12. Per the germline V gene, CDR1 is LNHNV and CDR2 is YYDKDF (reference sequence). The CDR3 spans 17 residues. The CDR3 DNA is TGTGCCACCAGATTATCTGGGGTCAGGGGGAGCAATCAGCCCCAGCATTTT. This translates into CATRLSGVRGSNQPQHF.

The rearrangement links TRBV10-3 to TRBJ1-5; 7 bases match TRBD1. Trimming cost V 0 bases and J 2 bases; bases outside gene matches: 13. The CDR3 runs to 19 residues. Germline V lookup: CDR1 ENHRY, CDR2 SYGVKD. CDR3 loop: CAISESTPTGVVGNQPQHF. The DNA of the CDR3 is TGTGCCATCAGTGAGTCTACACCAACAGGGGTGGTGGGCAATCAGCCCCAGCATTTT.

V usage is TRBV12-3 or TRBV12-4 and J usage is TRBJ2-5; a possible D gene is TRBD2 (6 bases). V lost 5 bases to trimming and J lost 4 bases, with 14 bases between them. There are 14 residues in the CDR3. The CDR3 sequence is CASSPRGGRETQYF. As DNA, the CDR3 is TGTGCCAGCAGTCCGCGGGGCGGGCGAGAGACCCAGTACTTC.

This chain connects TRBV5-5 to TRBJ1-2, with D unresolved. Germline CDR1 SGHKS, CDR2 YYEKEE (reference sequence). The CDR3 covers 14 residues. V was trimmed by 0 bases and J by 0 bases, leaving 6 bases between them. The CDR3 DNA sequence: TGTGCCAGCAGCTTGGAGGCAGCTAACTATGGCTACACCTTC. Amino acid sequence: CASSLEAANYGYTF.

The chain couples TRBV12-3 or TRBV12-4 to TRBJ2-3; 8 bases align to TRBD1. Trimming at V came to 3 bases and at J to 12 bases, leaving 8 bases not matched to a gene. The CDR3 loop spans 13 amino acids. The CDR3 here is CASSFDRQGTQYF. DNA of the CDR3: TGTGCCAGCAGTTTTGACCGACAGGGGACACAGTATTTT.

The chain couples TRBV27 to TRBJ2-7; TRBD2 aligns across 10 bases. The CDR3 loop spans 17 amino acids. V lost 6 bases and J lost 0; bases outside the gene matches: 11. Looked up from germline, CDR1 is MNHEY and CDR2 is SMNVEV (reference sequence). CDR3 region: CASSQTSGSLSSYEQYF. The CDR3 coding sequence is TGTGCCAGCAGCCAGACTAGCGGGTCGTTAAGCTCCTACGAGCAGTACTTC.

This clonotype appeared a few times. This chain links TRBV12-3 or TRBV12-4 with TRBJ2-5; 11 nucleotides match TRBD2. The CDR3 length is 15 residues. J was trimmed by 2 bases and V by 3 bases; bases with no gene match: 2. The CDR3 spells CASSLIAGGQETQYF. DNA of the CDR3: TGTGCCAGCAGTTTGATAGCGGGAGGGCAAGAGACCCAGTACTTC.

The chain employs TRBV5-6 and TRBJ2-1; unclear D gene. CDR3 length: 14 residues. Germline CDR1 reads SGHDT; CDR2 reads YYEEEE. V was pared by 1 base and J by 12 bases, with 17 bases between. The CDR3 here is CASSLTAGLPRQFF. DNA of the CDR3: TGTGCCAGCAGCTTGACCGCTGGGCTACCTCGGCAGTTCTTC.

This sequence joins TRBV5-1 and TRBJ2-5; 8 nucleotides line up with TRBD1. Germline values: CDR1 SGHRS, CDR2 YFSETQ. The CDR3 extends over 16 amino acids. The V segment lost 7 bases and the J segment 0 bases; nucleotides outside the gene matches: 11. This CDR3 is CASRKLDREYQETQYF. The CDR3, as DNA: TGCGCCAGCCGTAAATTGGACAGGGAGTACCAAGAGACCCAGTACTTC.

This clonotype has a count of ten or more. V is TRBV6-5 and J is TRBJ2-7; D possibly corresponds to TRBD1 (6 bases). Germline-derived CDR1 and CDR2 are MNHEY and SVGAGI. The CDR3 is 13 amino acids. Trimming removed 10 bases at V and 0 bases at J, with 13 bases between. CDR3 DNA: TGTGCCACTCAACGGGACATCTCCTACGAGCAGTACTTC. This encodes CATQRDISYEQYF.

This chain joins TRBV7-6 and TRBJ2-7; D may be TRBD2 (5 bases). Per the germline V gene, CDR1 is SGHVS and CDR2 is FNYEAQ. Trimming shortened V by 5 bases and J by 6 bases, and 11 bases separated the two germline ends. The length of the CDR3 is 12 residues. The CDR3 spells CASSQLVSEQYF. Written as DNA, the CDR3 is TGTGCCAGCAGCCAACTAGTCTCCGAGCAGTACTTC.

The chain carries TRBV29-1 and TRBJ2-3; D is perhaps TRBD1 (5 bases). Trimming took 6 bases from V and 2 from J, leaving 9 bases between them. This CDR3 spans 12 amino acids. Germline V gene sequence: CDR1 SQVTM, CDR2 ANQGSEA. For the CDR3, the DNA is TGCAGCGTGGAGACAGACACAGATACGCAGTATTTT. Protein sequence: CSVETDTDTQYF.

The chain has TRBV27 and TRBJ2-5, with D unclear. V lost 0 bases and J 5 bases, leaving 10 bases between the germline ends. Germline V gene sequence: CDR1 MNHEY, CDR2 SMNVEV (reference sequence). The CDR3 runs to 14 residues. This CDR3 is CASSLSKGMETQYF. Here the CDR3 DNA reads TGTGCCAGCAGTTTATCGAAGGGAATGGAGACCCAGTACTTC.

This clonotype was observed a few times. V usage is TRBV20-1 and J usage is TRBJ2-5; D gene unclear. The CDR3 length is 11 residues. Per the germline V gene, CDR1 is DFQATT and CDR2 is SNEGSKA (reference sequence). The V gene lost 6 bases and the J gene lost 0 bases, with 5 bases spanning the gap. The CDR3 is CSASYQETQYF. CDR3 in DNA: TGCAGTGCCTCGTACCAAGAGACCCAGTACTTC.

The chain couples TRBV7-9 to TRBJ1-2; the D gene is possibly TRBD1 (5 bases). V was trimmed by 5 bases and J by 3 bases, leaving 16 bases between them. The germline V gene encodes CDR1 SEHNR and CDR2 FQNEAQ (reference sequence). The length of the CDR3 is 15 residues. Here the CDR3 DNA reads TGTGCCAGCAGCGTAAACCTGAGGGGTCACTATGGCTACACCTTC. Translation: CASSVNLRGHYGYTF.

This clonotype has a handful of counts. V and J are TRBV20-1 and TRBJ2-7, with D tentatively TRBD2 (6 bases). The CDR3 runs to 15 residues. CDR1 and CDR2 from the germline V gene are DFQATT and SNEGSKA (reference sequence). V lost 3 bases to trimming and J lost 0 bases, with 15 bases between them. In DNA form, the CDR3 reads TGCAGTGCTAGCCCTTTAGCGGTTAACTCCTACGAGCAGTACTTC. It translates to CSASPLAVNSYEQYF.

This clonotype turned up a few times. The chain joins TRBV5-5 to TRBJ1-2; TRBD1 matches 10 bases. The CDR3 loop spans 17 amino acids. Germline V gene sequence: CDR1 SGHKS, CDR2 YYEKEE (reference sequence). V shed 2 bases and J 2 bases; nucleotides not matched to a gene: 9. CDR3 sequence reads: CASSLNRDRGGNYGYTF. The DNA for the CDR3 is TGTGCCAGCAGCTTAAACCGGGACAGGGGTGGGAACTATGGCTACACCTTC.

This chain connects TRBV4-1 to TRBJ2-1, with a weak D call TRBD2 (7 bases). The CDR3 consists of 15 residues. Germline CDR1 reads MGHRA; CDR2 reads YSYEKL. The ends were cut back, 1 base at V and 6 bases at J, with 13 bases in the middle. Here the CDR3 reads CASSQGAGEGNEQFF. Written as DNA, the CDR3 is TGCGCCAGCAGCCAAGGGGCAGGGGAGGGCAATGAGCAGTTCTTC.

About this clonotype: The conserved phenylalanine or tryptophan is not found at the CDR3 terminus, so this likely reflects a read error. The CDR3 DNA reads TGTGCCAGCAAGCAGGGGACGAGATCGGGCACAGATACGCAGTATTTG. Encoded protein: CASKQGTRSGTDTQYL. The chain combines TRBV6-2 or TRBV6-3 with TRBJ2-3; perhaps TRBD1 as D (6 bases). The CDR3 is 16 residues long. Trimming cost V 7 bases and J 1 base, with 18 bases left between them. The germline CDR1 and CDR2 sequences are MNHEY and SVGEGT.

The rearrangement links TRBV29-1 to TRBJ2-7; D tentatively fits TRBD1 or TRBD2 (5 bases each). Germline loops: CDR1 SQVTM, CDR2 ANQGSEA. This CDR3 comprises 14 residues. The V end was cut by 6 bases, the J end by 1 base, with 16 bases between. The CDR3 DNA reads TGCAGCGTCGCAAACCGGGGCCCATCCTACGAGCAGTACTTC. Translation: CSVANRGPSYEQYF.

The chain joins TRBV2 to TRBJ2-7, with D possibly matching TRBD2 (6 bases). V lost 2 bases and J lost 5, with 28 bases in between. This CDR3 region has 19 residues. Germline V gives CDR1 SNHLY, CDR2 FYNNEI. The CDR3 reads CASSEFPLMDGGSQDEQYF. The CDR3 DNA reads as TGTGCCAGCAGTGAATTCCCCCTTATGGACGGGGGTAGTCAAGACGAGCAGTACTTC.

The chain is built from TRBV5-1 and TRBJ2-7, with 8 bases aligning to TRBD1. This CDR3 is built from 16 residues. Germline assignment: CDR1 SGHRS and CDR2 YFSETQ. The V segment lost 4 bases and the J segment 0 bases; nucleotides outside the gene matches: 9. CDR3: CASSPLGQGYSYEQYF. In nucleotides, the CDR3 is TGCGCCAGCAGCCCCCTAGGACAGGGATACTCCTACGAGCAGTACTTC.

V gene TRBV12-3 or TRBV12-4 combines with J gene TRBJ1-4; the match to TRBD1 covers 7 bases. The CDR3 runs 15 residues. J was trimmed by 4 bases and V by 2 bases; bases with no gene match: 4. The CDR3 sequence: CASSLWDSFNEKLFF. CDR3 in DNA: TGTGCCAGCAGTTTATGGGACAGCTTTAATGAAAAACTGTTTTTT.

CDR3 DNA sequence: TGTGCCATCAGTGGGAAGGACAGGGCCTACGAGCAGTACTTC. It codes for CAISGKDRAYEQYF. This chain connects TRBV10-3 to TRBJ2-7, with TRBD1 matching over 8 bases. The length of the CDR3 is 14 residues. Trimming at V came to 4 bases and at J to 2 bases, leaving 4 bases not matched to a gene. Per the germline V gene, CDR1 is ENHRY and CDR2 is SYGVKD.

This chain connects TRBV5-1 to TRBJ1-2; D is unresolved. Germline V gene sequence: CDR1 SGHRS, CDR2 YFSETQ. The V end lost 2 bases, the J end lost 1 base, and 9 bases lay between the germline ends. There are 14 residues in the CDR3. CDR3 DNA sequence: TGCGCCAGCAGCTTAAACCGGGGTAACTATGGCTACACCTTC. Protein sequence: CASSLNRGNYGYTF.

The chain couples TRBV5-6 to TRBJ2-1; no clear D. Germline CDR1 is SGHDT and CDR2 is YYEEEE. V dropped 4 bases and J dropped 7 bases, with 15 bases sitting between them. The CDR3 extends over 14 amino acids. The CDR3 DNA is TGTGCCAGCAGCGTTTCCCTCGGATCGAATGAGCAGTTCTTC. Translating it yields CASSVSLGSNEQFF. The full variable domain, rest sourced from reference TRBV5-6 and TRBJ2-1, is DAGVTQSPTHLIKTRGQQVTLRCSPKSGHDTVSWYQQALGQGPQFIFQYYEEEERQRGNFPDRFSGHQFPNYSSELNVNALLLGDSALYLCASSVSLGSNEQFFGPGTRLTVL.

This clonotype was observed a handful of times. The gene calls are TRBV10-2 and TRBJ1-2; 8 nucleotides align to TRBD1. The CDR3 contains 15 residues. The germline V gene encodes CDR1 WSHSY and CDR2 SAAADI. After removal of 0 bases from V and 5 bases from J, the junction contained 5 bases not matched to a gene. The CDR3 region has the DNA TGCGCCAGCAGTGAGTCGTGGACAGGGAGATATGGCTACACCTTC. It is translated as CASSESWTGRYGYTF.

This clonotype was seen only a few times. One end of the junction varies from germline; a read error may be responsible. The chain's CDR3 is CASSVDIPGQVNAEAFF. Written as DNA, the CDR3 is TGTGCCAGCAGCGTAGACATACCGGGACAAGTGAACGCTGAAGCTTTCTTT. V and J are TRBV9 and TRBJ1-1; a weak D match, TRBD1 (6 bases). This CDR3 spans 17 amino acids. Germline-derived CDR1 and CDR2 are SGDLS and YYNGEE. Full variable domain (rest looked up from reference TRBV9 and TRBJ1-1): DSGVTQTPKHLITATGQRVTLRCSPRSGDLSVYWYQQSLDQGLQFLIQYYNGEERAKGNILERFSAQQFPDLHSELNLSSLELGDSALYFCASSVDIPGQVNAEAFFGQGTRLTVV.

This clonotype was counted at least ten times. DNA of the CDR3: TGCAGTGCTAGCCCAGGAGTAGGAACCTACGAGCAGTACTTC. It codes for CSASPGVGTYEQYF. The chain is built from TRBV20-1 and TRBJ2-7; the D is unclear. With 3 bases removed from V and 2 bases from J, the gap between germline ends came to 14 bases. The germline V gene has CDR1 DFQATT and CDR2 SNEGSKA (reference sequence). The CDR3 has 14 amino acids.

The chain combines TRBV4-2 with TRBJ2-5; 8 bases agree with TRBD2. Germline V gives CDR1 LGHNA, CDR2 YNFKEQ. V shed 1 base, J shed 5 bases, and the junction held 6 bases outside the gene matches. This CDR3 contains 15 residues. CDR3 sequence: CASSQVGRGVETQYF. DNA of the CDR3: TGTGCCAGCAGCCAAGTTGGGCGGGGGGTGGAGACCCAGTACTTC.